Shown below are 25 T cell receptor beta chains from a single sample sequenced in a study of cytomegalovirus exposure and HLA in healthy donors. With 60 Vbeta and 13 Jbeta primers, the PCR was carried out. Repertoires were generated with immunoSEQ multiplex PCR, while TCRdb's copy carries only in-frame clones and drops some. This sample has 110,000 to 150,000 clones; 84% occur once, and the top ten carry less than 2.5%. Sequenced: PBMCs. Receptors originate from a boy aged 2 to 9 in good health and CMV-seronegative.

As regards this clone: At one end the junction does not follow the germline gene, possibly because of a read error. The chain joins TRBV5-1 to TRBJ2-2; 9 positions match TRBD2. The germline V gene has CDR1 SGHRS and CDR2 YFSETQ. This CDR3 is 16 amino acids long. The CDR3, as DNA: TGCGCCAGCGGATATTTAGCGGGAGCGAACGCCGGGGAGCTGTTTTTT. Protein: CASGYLAGANAGELFF.

The V gene is TRBV5-6, the J gene TRBJ1-1; D might be TRBD1 (5 bases). The CDR3 runs 13 residues. Trimming took 1 base from V and 8 from J, leaving 12 bases between them. CDR1 and CDR2 from the germline V gene are SGHDT and YYEEEE. In nucleotides, the CDR3 is TGTGCCAGCAGCTTGTCCGCAGGGAGGGAAGCTTTCTTT. Translating it yields CASSLSAGREAFF. Complete variable domain (other parts from reference TRBV5-6 and TRBJ1-1): DAGVTQSPTHLIKTRGQQVTLRCSPKSGHDTVSWYQQALGQGPQFIFQYYEEEERQRGNFPDRFSGHQFPNYSSELNVNALLLGDSALYLCASSLSAGREAFFGQGTRLTVV.

The chain joins TRBV5-8 to TRBJ1-5; the D gene is possibly TRBD1 (6 bases). The CDR3 runs to 14 residues. Germline V gene lookup returns CDR1 SGHTS and CDR2 YDEGEE. V lost 5 bases and J 11 bases, leaving 20 bases between the germline ends. Here the CDR3 reads CASSFGTTGRTQHF. For the CDR3, the DNA is TGTGCCAGCAGTTTTGGGACAACTGGCCGGACCCAGCATTTT.

The rearrangement links TRBV7-9 to TRBJ1-2; no clear D gene. The CDR3 has 11 residues. Trimming removed 5 bases at V and 8 bases at J, with 9 bases between. Germline V CDR1 and CDR2: SEHNR, FQNEAQ (reference sequence). CDR3 in amino acids: CASSPLFGYTF. The CDR3 DNA is TGTGCCAGCAGCCCCCTTTTCGGCTACACCTTC.

The gene calls are TRBV7-3 and TRBJ1-2; possibly TRBD1 for D (5 bases). V was cut by 5 bases and J by 4 bases, with 23 bases left in between. This CDR3 comprises 17 residues. Germline assignment: CDR1 SGHTA and CDR2 FQGTGA. In nucleotides, the CDR3 is TGTGCCAGCAGCCCGGTGGGGGGTTCCGTCGCGTTCTATGGCTACACCTTC. Its translation is CASSPVGGSVAFYGYTF.

This chain connects TRBV6-1 to TRBJ1-2; D ambiguous. Looked up from germline, CDR1 is MNHNS and CDR2 is SASEGT. Trimming removed 5 bases from V and 5 bases from J, with 12 bases in between. This CDR3 is 13 amino acids long. The CDR3 sequence: CASSQSWRYGYTF. The DNA for the CDR3 is TGTGCCAGCAGTCAAAGTTGGAGATATGGCTACACCTTC.

This clone has a single count. This rearrangement joins TRBV7-9 to TRBJ1-6; a weak D match, TRBD1 (5 bases). Germline V gives CDR1 SEHNR, CDR2 FQNEAQ (reference sequence). Trimming removed 1 base at V and 10 bases at J, with 14 bases between. This CDR3 region has 15 residues. In DNA form, the CDR3 reads TGTGCCAGCAGCTTAGATCCGGGGGGTCACTCACCCCTCCACTTT. This sequence encodes CASSLDPGGHSPLHF.

The chain couples TRBV19 to TRBJ2-7, with TRBD2 matching 9 bases. V trimming: 8 bases; J trimming: 2 bases; junction bases outside the gene matches: 7. Germline CDR1 LNHDA, CDR2 SQIVND (reference sequence). The CDR3 extends over 14 amino acids. The CDR3 loop is CASRSGGPTYEQYF. The CDR3 DNA reads as TGTGCCAGTCGTAGCGGGGGCCCTACCTACGAGCAGTACTTC.

For the CDR3, the DNA is TGTGCCAGCCCTCCCGGACTAGCGGGAGAGCAAACGCACAATGAGCAGTTCTTC. Amino acid sequence: CASPPGLAGEQTHNEQFF. V and J are TRBV7-9 and TRBJ2-1, with 13 bases matching TRBD2. The CDR3 totals 18 residues. The V gene's germline CDR1 is SEHNR and CDR2 FQNEAQ (reference sequence). Losses at the gene ends were 8 bases for V and 5 bases for J; bases not matched to a gene: 15.

This rearrangement joins TRBV18 to TRBJ2-3; TRBD2 matches at 8 bases. Germline CDR1 KGHSH, CDR2 LQKENI. The J segment lost 1 base and the V segment lost 3 bases, leaving 6 bases of the junction unmatched. This CDR3 is built from 16 residues. The CDR3 spells CASSPRLAGRTDTQYF. The CDR3 coding sequence is TGTGCCAGCTCACCTCGGCTAGCGGGTCGCACAGATACGCAGTATTTT.

The rearrangement joins TRBV5-1 to TRBJ2-7, with 9 bases aligning to TRBD1. This CDR3 comprises 14 residues. The J segment lost 2 bases and the V segment lost 2 bases, leaving 2 bases of the junction unmatched. The germline V gene encodes CDR1 SGHRS and CDR2 YFSETQ. The chain's CDR3 is CASSFRQGAYEQYF. DNA for the CDR3: TGCGCCAGCAGCTTCCGACAGGGGGCCTACGAGCAGTACTTC.

V is TRBV20-1 and J is TRBJ2-7; 7 nucleotides align to TRBD1. This CDR3 has 11 amino acids. Per the germline V gene, CDR1 is DFQATT and CDR2 is SNEGSKA (reference sequence). The CDR3 DNA follows: TGCTCAGGGGGTAGGGAAAACGAGCAGTACTTC. As protein: CSGGRENEQYF.

The chain is built from TRBV15 and TRBJ2-3; possibly TRBD1 for D (5 bases). Trimming removed 1 base at V and 1 base at J, with 12 bases between. Germline values: CDR1 LNHNV, CDR2 YYDKDF (reference sequence). The length of the CDR3 is 16 residues. The CDR3 reads CATSRVSGAGTDTQYF. DNA for the CDR3: TGTGCCACCAGCAGAGTAAGTGGGGCAGGCACAGATACGCAGTATTTT.

The chain couples TRBV9 to TRBJ1-5; TRBD1 matches at 7 bases. The CDR3 is made up of 15 amino acids. The V and J ends lost 4 bases and 1 base, in that order; junction bases with no gene match: 5. CDR1 is SGDLS, CDR2 YYNGEE, per germline. CDR3 region: CASSSRTGSNQPQHF. The DNA of the CDR3 is TGTGCCAGCAGCTCACGGACAGGAAGCAATCAGCCCCAGCATTTT.

The V gene is TRBV15, the J gene TRBJ1-2; D unclear. Trimming removed 0 bases from V and 7 bases from J, with 9 bases in between. This CDR3 is built from 13 residues. In germline, CDR1 is LNHNV, CDR2 YYDKDF (reference sequence). CDR3 DNA: TGTGCCACCAGCAGAGATCGGGTCGGTGGCTACACCTTC. This sequence encodes CATSRDRVGGYTF.

The V call is TRBV28, the J call TRBJ2-7, with TRBD2 identical over 10 bases. The CDR3 contains 20 residues. Germline CDR1 is MDHEN and CDR2 is SYDVKM. V shed 4 bases and J 2 bases; nucleotides not matched to a gene: 20. The chain's CDR3 is CASSSISLAGRTITTYEQYF. The DNA of the CDR3 is TGTGCCAGCAGTTCAATTTCACTAGCGGGACGAACCATAACAACCTACGAGCAGTACTTC.

This clone showed up just a few times. Here the CDR3 reads CASSRDTSYEQYF. For the CDR3, the DNA is TGTGCCAGTAGTCGGGACACCTCCTACGAGCAGTACTTC. This chain joins TRBV19 and TRBJ2-7; possible D gene TRBD1, 6 bases. The CDR3 sequence is 13 residues long. Trimming took off 5 bases at V and 0 bases at J, with 8 bases between the two ends. The germline gives CDR1 LNHDA, CDR2 SQIVND (reference sequence).

The chain is built from TRBV6-1 and TRBJ1-5; D remains ambiguous. V was pared by 2 bases and J by 5 bases, with 16 bases between. Germline lookup yields CDR1 MNHNS and CDR2 SASEGT. CDR3 length equals 16 residues. The CDR3 sequence: CASSEYQGPSDQPQHF. The CDR3 coding sequence is TGTGCCAGCAGTGAATACCAAGGTCCGAGCGATCAGCCCCAGCATTTT.

The chain links TRBV18 to TRBJ1-1; possible D gene TRBD1, 5 bases. The V end lost 1 base, the J end lost 3 bases, and 12 bases lay between the germline ends. The germline V gene has CDR1 KGHSH and CDR2 LQKENI. CDR3 length: 15 amino acids. CDR3 region: CASSPLGGMYTEAFF. In DNA, the CDR3 is TGTGCCAGCTCACCACTCGGGGGAATGTACACTGAAGCTTTCTTT.

This clone showed up just once. The chain is built from TRBV4-1 and TRBJ1-2; 7 bases line up with TRBD1. The germline gives CDR1 MGHRA, CDR2 YSYEKL. The CDR3 consists of 18 residues. The junction had 12 bases not matched to a gene; V was cut back by 1 base and J by 1 base. CDR3 amino acids: CASSQVRRQGNRNYGYTF. The CDR3 DNA is TGCGCCAGCAGCCAAGTCCGCCGACAGGGAAACCGTAACTATGGCTACACCTTC.

The CDR3 bases are TGTGCCAGCAGTTGGGGGAGGGGAGGGGATGGCTACACCTTC. Its protein product is CASSWGRGGDGYTF. The J gene is TRBJ1-2, the V gene TRBV27, with a weak D call TRBD1 (5 bases). Germline CDR1 and CDR2: MNHEY and SMNVEV (reference sequence). CDR3 length: 14 residues. V shed 4 bases and J shed 6 bases, with 15 bases lying between them.

The chain uses TRBV7-3 and TRBJ2-5; TRBD1 agrees at 7 bases. The end of the DNA aligns better with TRBJ2-7, so the J call may be wrong. Germline V lookup: CDR1 SGHTA, CDR2 FQGTGA. This CDR3 comprises 16 residues. The CDR3 bases are TGTGCCAGCAGCCTCTCGCCCGGGACAGTTCCCCACGAGCAGTACTTC. Encoded protein: CASSLSPGTVPHEQYF.

This clone appeared a single time. This sequence joins TRBV30 and TRBJ2-6; no definite D call. CDR1 and CDR2 (germline): GTSNPN, SVGIG (reference sequence). With 5 bases removed from V and 2 bases from J, the gap between germline ends came to 10 bases. The length of the CDR3 is 14 residues. In DNA form, the CDR3 reads TGTGCCTGGGGCAGTATCCCTGGGGCCAACGTCCTGACTTTC. Its protein is CAWGSIPGANVLTF.

This chain connects TRBV5-1 to TRBJ2-6; no clear D. The CDR3 runs to 12 residues. Germline V gene sequence: CDR1 SGHRS, CDR2 YFSETQ. V dropped 1 base and J dropped 11 bases, with 7 bases sitting between them. CDR3: CASSLQRDVLTF. In nucleotides, the CDR3 is TGCGCCAGCAGCTTGCAACGGGACGTCCTGACTTTC.

The V and J genes are TRBV10-3 and TRBJ2-7, with 12 positions matching TRBD1. This CDR3 spans 14 amino acids. Germline V CDR1 and CDR2: ENHRY, SYGVKD. The V gene end was trimmed by 6 bases and the J gene end by 4 bases; junction bases not matched to a gene: 4. The CDR3 protein is CAIRPGQGAYEQYF. The DNA of the CDR3 is TGTGCCATCAGGCCGGGACAGGGGGCTTACGAGCAGTACTTC.